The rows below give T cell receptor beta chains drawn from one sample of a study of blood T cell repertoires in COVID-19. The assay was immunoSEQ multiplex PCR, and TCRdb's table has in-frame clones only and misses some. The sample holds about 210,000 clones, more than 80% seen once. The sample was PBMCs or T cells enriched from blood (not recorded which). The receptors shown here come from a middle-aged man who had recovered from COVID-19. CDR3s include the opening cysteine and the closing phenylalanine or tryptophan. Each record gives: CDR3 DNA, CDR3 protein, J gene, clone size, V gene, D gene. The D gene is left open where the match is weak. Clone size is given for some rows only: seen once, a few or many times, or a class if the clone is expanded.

cdr3_nt: TGTGCCAGCAGCTCAGCCCCTAGCGGGATAGGCAATGAGCAGTTCTTC; cdr3_aa: CASSSAPSGIGNEQFF; j_call: TRBJ2-1; clone_size: -; v_call: TRBV7-2; d_call: TRBD2
cdr3_nt: TGCGCCAGCAGCACACAGGGTAGTTGCACCTTC; cdr3_aa: CASSTQGSCTF; j_call: TRBJ1-2; clone_size: -; v_call: TRBV5-1; d_call: -
cdr3_nt: TGCGCCAGCAGCTTCAGAATAAACACTGAAGCTTTCTTT; cdr3_aa: CASSFRINTEAFF; j_call: TRBJ1-1; clone_size: -; v_call: TRBV5-1; d_call: -
cdr3_nt: TGTGCCAGCAGCGCTGGGACAGAAAGCGTCCTGACTTTC; cdr3_aa: CASSAGTESVLTF; j_call: TRBJ2-6; clone_size: -; v_call: TRBV9; d_call: TRBD1
cdr3_nt: TGTGCCAGCAGCTCCCAGGATCCTGGGGAGACCCAGTACTTC; cdr3_aa: CASSSQDPGETQYF; j_call: TRBJ2-5; clone_size: -; v_call: TRBV7-9; d_call: -
cdr3_nt: TGTGCCAGCAGCTCCAAGGGGAGACAGGGGGTAGGCGAGCAGTACTTC; cdr3_aa: CASSSKGRQGVGEQYF; j_call: TRBJ2-7; clone_size: once; v_call: TRBV9; d_call: TRBD1
cdr3_nt: TGTGCCAGCTCAGCCCGGACAGATGCCGGGGAGCTGTTTTTT; cdr3_aa: CASSARTDAGELFF; j_call: TRBJ2-2; clone_size: -; v_call: TRBV18; d_call: -
cdr3_nt: TGTGCCAGCAGTTTATCGATGCGGGTGGATCAGCCCCAGCATTTT; cdr3_aa: CASSLSMRVDQPQHF; j_call: TRBJ1-5; clone_size: few; v_call: TRBV27; d_call: -
cdr3_nt: TGTGCCACCAAGGAAGGGGGCAACCGGGACACTGAAGCTTTCTTT; cdr3_aa: CATKEGGNRDTEAFF; j_call: TRBJ1-1; clone_size: -; v_call: TRBV15; d_call: TRBD1
cdr3_nt: TGTGCCAGCAGCCCGACTCCTAACTATGGCTACACCTTC; cdr3_aa: CASSPTPNYGYTF; j_call: TRBJ1-2; clone_size: -; v_call: TRBV7-3; d_call: -
cdr3_nt: TGTGCCAGCAGCCAAGCAGGGTCTGGAAACACCATATATTTT; cdr3_aa: CASSQAGSGNTIYF; j_call: TRBJ1-3; clone_size: -; v_call: TRBV3-1/TRBV3-2; d_call: -
cdr3_nt: TGTGCCAGCCGGGACAGGGGGAACACTGAAGCTTTCTTT; cdr3_aa: CASRDRGNTEAFF; j_call: TRBJ1-1; clone_size: few; v_call: TRBV19; d_call: TRBD1
cdr3_nt: TGTGCCAGCAGCTTCTCGACGGGAGGCACTGAAGCTTTCTTT; cdr3_aa: CASSFSTGGTEAFF; j_call: TRBJ1-1; clone_size: -; v_call: TRBV11-1; d_call: -
cdr3_nt: TGTGCCAGCAGCTTAGCCCCGGTCGGTGAAAAACTGTTTTTT; cdr3_aa: CASSLAPVGEKLFF; j_call: TRBJ1-4; clone_size: few; v_call: TRBV7-2; d_call: -
cdr3_nt: TGTGCCAGCCATCTTCGAGGGGGCAGCCTAGCCAAAAACATTCAGTACTTC; cdr3_aa: CASHLRGGSLAKNIQYF; j_call: TRBJ2-4; clone_size: -; v_call: TRBV5-6; d_call: TRBD1
cdr3_nt: TGTGCCTGGAGTGTACAGGGGTACGAGCAGTACTTC; cdr3_aa: CAWSVQGYEQYF; j_call: TRBJ2-7; clone_size: -; v_call: TRBV30; d_call: TRBD1
cdr3_nt: TGCGCCAGCAGGGGACAGGGGGCGAACACTGAAGCTTTCTTT; cdr3_aa: CASRGQGANTEAFF; j_call: TRBJ1-1; clone_size: few; v_call: TRBV10-2; d_call: TRBD1
cdr3_nt: TGTGCCAGCAGCCACCCCGGACAGGCCTCCTACGAGCAGTACTTC; cdr3_aa: CASSHPGQASYEQYF; j_call: TRBJ2-7; clone_size: once; v_call: TRBV11-2; d_call: TRBD1
cdr3_nt: TGTGCCTGGACTAATCGGGACATTCAGTACTTC; cdr3_aa: CAWTNRDIQYF; j_call: TRBJ2-4; clone_size: -; v_call: TRBV30; d_call: -
cdr3_nt: TGTGCCAGCAGCCAAGTTACCAGATTCGACTATGGCTACACCTTC; cdr3_aa: CASSQVTRFDYGYTF; j_call: TRBJ1-2; clone_size: -; v_call: TRBV3-1/TRBV3-2; d_call: -
cdr3_nt: TGTGCCAGCAGCCAAGATTGGAGCGGGATAGGTCTCTACAATGAGCAGTTCTTC; cdr3_aa: CASSQDWSGIGLYNEQFF; j_call: TRBJ2-1; clone_size: -; v_call: TRBV3-1/TRBV3-2; d_call: TRBD2
cdr3_nt: TGTGCCAGTAGGGACTCGTCCCCAGATACGCAGTATTTT; cdr3_aa: CASRDSSPDTQYF; j_call: TRBJ2-3; clone_size: -; v_call: TRBV27; d_call: -
cdr3_nt: TGCAGCTCCTGGAGTAATGAAAAACTGTTTTTT; cdr3_aa: CSSWSNEKLFF; j_call: TRBJ1-4; clone_size: -; v_call: TRBV29-1; d_call: -
cdr3_nt: TGTGCCAGCACCCTAGGGGGGGTAGGAAACACTGAAGCTTTCTTT; cdr3_aa: CASTLGGVGNTEAFF; j_call: TRBJ1-1; clone_size: -; v_call: TRBV9; d_call: -
cdr3_nt: TGTGCCAGTAGTATCCGTAGTGGTTCGGAGCAGTTCTTC; cdr3_aa: CASSIRSGSEQFF; j_call: TRBJ2-1; clone_size: -; v_call: TRBV19; d_call: -
cdr3_nt: TGCGCCAGCAGCCAAGGGGGACTAGCGGGGGGACCAGATACGCAGTATTTT; cdr3_aa: CASSQGGLAGGPDTQYF; j_call: TRBJ2-3; clone_size: -; v_call: TRBV4-1; d_call: TRBD2
cdr3_nt: TGTGCCAGCGGACAGGGGGGATCTGGAAACACCATATATTTT; cdr3_aa: CASGQGGSGNTIYF; j_call: TRBJ1-3; clone_size: -; v_call: TRBV7-9; d_call: TRBD1
cdr3_nt: TGTGCCAGCAGCTTGGGCCTGGTGGGAGGACGGAATCAGCCCCAGCATTTT; cdr3_aa: CASSLGLVGGRNQPQHF; j_call: TRBJ1-5; clone_size: -; v_call: TRBV5-5; d_call: -
cdr3_nt: TGTGCCAGCAGTTTACAGGGGAATGAGCAGTTCTTC; cdr3_aa: CASSLQGNEQFF; j_call: TRBJ2-1; clone_size: -; v_call: TRBV2; d_call: TRBD1
cdr3_nt: TGTGCCAGCAGCTTAGCCAGGGGTTCCTACGAGCAGTACTTC; cdr3_aa: CASSLARGSYEQYF; j_call: TRBJ2-7; clone_size: -; v_call: TRBV11-2; d_call: -
cdr3_nt: TGCGCCAGCAGCCACGTTTTGCGGGGACAGGGAAAAAATGAGCAGTTCTTC; cdr3_aa: CASSHVLRGQGKNEQFF; j_call: TRBJ2-1; clone_size: -; v_call: TRBV4-1; d_call: TRBD1
cdr3_nt: TGTGCCAGCTCACCACCGGCGAGGACAGCCTTGAACTATGGCTACACCTTC; cdr3_aa: CASSPPARTALNYGYTF; j_call: TRBJ1-2; clone_size: -; v_call: TRBV18; d_call: -
cdr3_nt: TGCGCCAGTCGAGAGACAGGGGGCGCGGGCGGCTACACCTTC; cdr3_aa: CASRETGGAGGYTF; j_call: TRBJ1-2; clone_size: -; v_call: TRBV4-1; d_call: TRBD1
cdr3_nt: TGCGCCAGCAGCCACCCACCCACAGGGGATTCTGGCTACACCTTC; cdr3_aa: CASSHPPTGDSGYTF; j_call: TRBJ1-2; clone_size: many; v_call: TRBV4-1; d_call: TRBD1
cdr3_nt: TGTGCCAGCAGCCCAGGGGACCAGCCCCAGCATTTT; cdr3_aa: CASSPGDQPQHF; j_call: TRBJ1-5; clone_size: -; v_call: TRBV7-9; d_call: -
cdr3_nt: TGTGCAAGTCGCTTAGCTAAGACGGGCTCCCGGGACAGCGGGAGGAATCAGCCCCAGCATTTT; cdr3_aa: CASRLAKTGSRDSGRNQPQHF; j_call: TRBJ1-5; clone_size: -; v_call: TRBV12-2; d_call: -
cdr3_nt: TGTGCCGGGTGGGACAGGGCTAACTATGGCTACACCTTC; cdr3_aa: CAGWDRANYGYTF; j_call: TRBJ1-2; clone_size: -; v_call: TRBV30; d_call: TRBD1
cdr3_nt: TGTGCCAGCAGCGTACAGGGGATTACTGAAGCTTTCTTT; cdr3_aa: CASSVQGITEAFF; j_call: TRBJ1-1; clone_size: -; v_call: TRBV11-1; d_call: TRBD1
cdr3_nt: TGTGCCAGCTCACCCGCGCAGACAGGGGACTATGGCTACACCTTC; cdr3_aa: CASSPAQTGDYGYTF; j_call: TRBJ1-2; clone_size: many; v_call: TRBV18; d_call: TRBD1
cdr3_nt: TGTGCCAGCAGCCAAGTCAACAGAGTTTTGTCCGGGGAGCTGTTTTTT; cdr3_aa: CASSQVNRVLSGELFF; j_call: TRBJ2-2; clone_size: few; v_call: TRBV4-2; d_call: -
cdr3_nt: TGTGCCAGCAGCTTAGAGCAGGGTGGCATTCAGTACTTC; cdr3_aa: CASSLEQGGIQYF; j_call: TRBJ2-4; clone_size: -; v_call: TRBV7-2; d_call: -
cdr3_nt: TGTGCCAGCAGCTTAGATCGACACCCGAACACTGAAGCTTTCTTT; cdr3_aa: CASSLDRHPNTEAFF; j_call: TRBJ1-1; clone_size: -; v_call: TRBV11-2; d_call: -
cdr3_nt: TGTGCCAGCACTGCGGGAGATAACACCGGGGAGCTGTTTTTT; cdr3_aa: CASTAGDNTGELFF; j_call: TRBJ2-2; clone_size: -; v_call: TRBV2; d_call: TRBD2